This T cell receptor beta chain was observed in a study of blood T cells in healthy people across ages. Using a J-beta primer mix together with a sample-barcoded 5' primer, a second PCR was run for roughly 6 to 12 cycles. Using its own MiXCR run on the 5' RACE reads, TCRdb lists one record per CDR3 protein. The top ten hold 51% of the sample, which has about 380,000 distinct CDR3 sequences, more than 45% seen once. Isolation of PBMCs gave at least 6.5 million cells per sample. Germline CDR1 reads SGHTA; CDR2 reads FQGNSA. The CDR3 length is 14 residues. V lost 7 bases and J lost 5; bases outside the gene matches: 8. Findings and caveats of the study: Older age coincided with a roughly linear decline in TCR beta diversity per million T cells. It was the long-lived donors that had more naive CD4+ cells and higher diversity than aged donors. Researchers deemed the diversity estimates from one million T cells underestimates.

This clonotype was detected only once. Its antigen is still unknown. V and J are TRBV7-2 and TRBJ2-3; TRBD2 agrees at 8 bases. Material for sequencing was blood. This TCR was sampled from a man between 60 and 75 years old in good health. The CDR3 nucleotides read TGTGCCAGCATCAGCGGGGGTTCGGAAGATACGCAGTATTTT. This codes for CASISGGSEDTQYF.